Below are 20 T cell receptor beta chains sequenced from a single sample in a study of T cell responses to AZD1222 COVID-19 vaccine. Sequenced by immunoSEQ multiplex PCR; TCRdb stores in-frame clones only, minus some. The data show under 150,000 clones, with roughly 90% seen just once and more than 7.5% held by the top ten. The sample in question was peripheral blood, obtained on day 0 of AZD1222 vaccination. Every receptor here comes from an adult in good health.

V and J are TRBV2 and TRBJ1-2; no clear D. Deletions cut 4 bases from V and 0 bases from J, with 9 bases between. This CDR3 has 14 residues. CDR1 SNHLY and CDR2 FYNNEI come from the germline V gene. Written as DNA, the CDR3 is TGTGCCAGCAGTGCCTCAAGAACTAACTATGGCTACACCTTC. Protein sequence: CASSASRTNYGYTF.

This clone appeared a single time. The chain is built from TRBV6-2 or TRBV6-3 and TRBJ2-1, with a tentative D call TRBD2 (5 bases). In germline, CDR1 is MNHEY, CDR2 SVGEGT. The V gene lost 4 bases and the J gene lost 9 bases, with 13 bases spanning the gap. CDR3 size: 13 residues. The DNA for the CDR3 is TGTGCCAGCAGTTCCGGTACCGGGGTTGAGCAGTTCTTC. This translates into CASSSGTGVEQFF.

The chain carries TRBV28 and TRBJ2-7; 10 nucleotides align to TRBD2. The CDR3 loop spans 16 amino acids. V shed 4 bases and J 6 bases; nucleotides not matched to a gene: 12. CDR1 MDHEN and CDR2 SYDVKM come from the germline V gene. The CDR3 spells CASSSLAGAGLGEQYF. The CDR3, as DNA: TGTGCCAGCAGTTCCCTAGCGGGAGCCGGGTTGGGCGAGCAGTACTTC.

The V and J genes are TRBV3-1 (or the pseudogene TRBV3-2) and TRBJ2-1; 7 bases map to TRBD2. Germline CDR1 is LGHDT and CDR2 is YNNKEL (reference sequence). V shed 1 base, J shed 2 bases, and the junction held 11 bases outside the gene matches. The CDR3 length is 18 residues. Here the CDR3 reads CASSQVLGGRETYNEQFF. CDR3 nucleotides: TGTGCCAGCAGCCAAGTTCTGGGAGGGCGGGAGACCTACAATGAGCAGTTCTTC.

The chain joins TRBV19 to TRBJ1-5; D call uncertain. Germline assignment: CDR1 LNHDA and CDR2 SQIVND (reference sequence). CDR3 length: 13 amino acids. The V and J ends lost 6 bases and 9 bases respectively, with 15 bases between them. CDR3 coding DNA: TGTGCCAGTAGAGCGGCGGTGGGGTTGCCCCAGCATTTT. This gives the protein CASRAAVGLPQHF.

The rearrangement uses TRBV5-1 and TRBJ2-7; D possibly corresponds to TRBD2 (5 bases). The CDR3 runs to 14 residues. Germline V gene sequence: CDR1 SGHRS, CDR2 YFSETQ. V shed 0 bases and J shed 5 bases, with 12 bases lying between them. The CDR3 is CASSLELMGDEQYF. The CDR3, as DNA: TGCGCCAGCAGCTTGGAACTTATGGGAGACGAGCAGTACTTC.

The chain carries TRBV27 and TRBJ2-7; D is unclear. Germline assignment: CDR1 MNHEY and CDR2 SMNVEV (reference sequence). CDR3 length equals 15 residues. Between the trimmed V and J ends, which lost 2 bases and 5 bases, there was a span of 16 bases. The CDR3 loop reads CASSLRTAAIHEQYF. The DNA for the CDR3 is TGTGCCAGCAGTTTACGAACAGCCGCGATCCACGAGCAGTACTTC.

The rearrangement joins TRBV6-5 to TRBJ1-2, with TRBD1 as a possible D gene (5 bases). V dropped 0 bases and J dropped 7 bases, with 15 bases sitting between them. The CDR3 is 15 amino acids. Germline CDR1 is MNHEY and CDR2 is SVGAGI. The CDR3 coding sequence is TGTGCCAGCAGTTACTCTCGGGGGTTGAGGGGTGGCTACACCTTC. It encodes CASSYSRGLRGGYTF.

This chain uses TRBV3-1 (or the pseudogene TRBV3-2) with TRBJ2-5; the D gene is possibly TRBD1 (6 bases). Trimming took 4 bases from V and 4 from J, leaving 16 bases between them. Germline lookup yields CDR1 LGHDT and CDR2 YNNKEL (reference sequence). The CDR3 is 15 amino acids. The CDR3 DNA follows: TGTGCCAGCAGCCGCCTTGGGGGCCAGGGAGAGACCCAGTACTTC. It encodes CASSRLGGQGETQYF.

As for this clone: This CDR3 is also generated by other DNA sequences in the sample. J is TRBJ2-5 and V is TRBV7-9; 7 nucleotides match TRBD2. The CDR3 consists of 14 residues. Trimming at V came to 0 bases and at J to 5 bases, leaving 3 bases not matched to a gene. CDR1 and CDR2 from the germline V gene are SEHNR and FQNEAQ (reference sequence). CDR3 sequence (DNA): TGTGCCAGCAGCTTAGCAAGGGGAGGGGAGACCCAGTACTTC. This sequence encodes CASSLARGGETQYF.

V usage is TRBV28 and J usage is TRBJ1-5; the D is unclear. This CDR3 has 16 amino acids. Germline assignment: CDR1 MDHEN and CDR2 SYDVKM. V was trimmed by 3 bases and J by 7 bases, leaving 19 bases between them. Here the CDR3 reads CASSFSSEGTMQPQHF. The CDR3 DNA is TGTGCCAGCAGTTTTTCGTCAGAGGGTACGATGCAGCCCCAGCATTTT.

The CDR3 DNA is TGTGCCAGTAGAGGGACAGGGGCCTACAATGAGCAGTTCTTC. Translating it yields CASRGTGAYNEQFF. The V call is TRBV19, the J call TRBJ2-1; the match to TRBD1 covers 10 bases. The CDR3 covers 14 residues. Germline V lookup: CDR1 LNHDA, CDR2 SQIVND (reference sequence). V shed 6 bases and J 2 bases; nucleotides not matched to a gene: 1.

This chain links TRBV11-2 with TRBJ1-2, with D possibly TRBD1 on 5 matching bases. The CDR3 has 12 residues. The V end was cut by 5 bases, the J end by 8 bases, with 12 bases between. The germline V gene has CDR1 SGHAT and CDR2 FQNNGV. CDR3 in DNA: TGTGCCAGCAGCCAGGGACTACCGGGCTACACCTTC. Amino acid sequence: CASSQGLPGYTF.

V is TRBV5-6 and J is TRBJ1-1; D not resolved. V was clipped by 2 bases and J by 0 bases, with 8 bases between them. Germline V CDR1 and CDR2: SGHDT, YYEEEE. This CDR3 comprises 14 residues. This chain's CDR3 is CASSLRRLNTEAFF. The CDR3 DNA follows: TGTGCCAGCAGCTTAAGACGTCTGAACACTGAAGCTTTCTTT.

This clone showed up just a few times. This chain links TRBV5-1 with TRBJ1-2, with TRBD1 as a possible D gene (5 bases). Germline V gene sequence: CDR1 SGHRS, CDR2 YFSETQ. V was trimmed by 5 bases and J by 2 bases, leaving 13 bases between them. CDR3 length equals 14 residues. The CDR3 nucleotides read TGCGCCAGCAGTCTTATTGACAGCAACTATGGCTACACCTTC. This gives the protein CASSLIDSNYGYTF.

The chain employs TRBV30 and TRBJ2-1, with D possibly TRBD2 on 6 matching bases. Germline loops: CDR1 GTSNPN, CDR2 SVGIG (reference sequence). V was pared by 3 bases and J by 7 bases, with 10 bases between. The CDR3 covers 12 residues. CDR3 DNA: TGTGCCTGGAGCGGGAGTGGAAATGAGCAGTTCTTC. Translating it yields CAWSGSGNEQFF.

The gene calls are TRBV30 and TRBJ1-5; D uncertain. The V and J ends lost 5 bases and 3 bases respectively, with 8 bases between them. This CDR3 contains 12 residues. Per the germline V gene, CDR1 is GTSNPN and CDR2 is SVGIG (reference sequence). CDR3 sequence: CAWGRDNQPQHF. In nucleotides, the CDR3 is TGTGCCTGGGGACGGGACAATCAGCCCCAGCATTTT. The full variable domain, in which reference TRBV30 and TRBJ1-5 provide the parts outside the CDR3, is SQTIHQWPATLVQPVGSPLSLECTVEGTSNPNLYWYRQAAGRGLQLLFYSVGIGQISSEVPQNLSASRPQDRQFILSSKKLLLSDSGFYLCAWGRDNQPQHFGDGTRLSIL.

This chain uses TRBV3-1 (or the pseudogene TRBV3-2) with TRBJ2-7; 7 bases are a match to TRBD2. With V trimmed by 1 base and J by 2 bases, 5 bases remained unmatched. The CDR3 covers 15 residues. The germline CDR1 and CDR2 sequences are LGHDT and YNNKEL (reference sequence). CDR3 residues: CASSQVRTSAYEQYF. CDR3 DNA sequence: TGTGCCAGCAGCCAAGTACGAACTAGCGCCTACGAGCAGTACTTC.

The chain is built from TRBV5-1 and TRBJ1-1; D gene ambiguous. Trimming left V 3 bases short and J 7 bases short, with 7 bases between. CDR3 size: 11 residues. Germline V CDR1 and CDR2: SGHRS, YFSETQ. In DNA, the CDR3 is TGCGCCAGCAGCTCCAGGTATGAAGCTTTCTTT. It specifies CASSSRYEAFF.

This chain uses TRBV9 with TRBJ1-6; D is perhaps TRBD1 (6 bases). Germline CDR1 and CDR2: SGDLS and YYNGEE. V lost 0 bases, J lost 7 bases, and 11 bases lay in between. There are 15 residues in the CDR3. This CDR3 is CASSVATGKNSPLHF. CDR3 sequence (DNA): TGTGCCAGCAGCGTAGCAACAGGGAAGAATTCACCCCTCCACTTT.